A selection of T cell receptor beta chains follows, all from one sample in a study of brain T cells in children with intractable seizures. Here immunoSEQ multiplex PCR was the method, and the copy in TCRdb shows in-frame clones only, minus some. The sample shows a few hundred thousand clones, over 90% of them seen only once. Material: peripheral blood, obtained more than 4 months after surgery. These receptors all come from a boy under two years old with tuberous sclerosis and intractable seizures. The CDR3 runs from the conserved cysteine through the conserved F or W. A D gene is named only where the DNA matches it firmly. Where a row states a size, it is once, few, many or the class of an expanded clone; other rows omit it.

J: TRBJ2-2
length: 17
D: TRBD2
V: TRBV24-1
size: .
DNA: TGTGCCACCAGTGATCCGAATGCGGGAGGGGGTGCCGGGGAGCTGTTTTTT
CDR3: CATSDPNAGGGAGELFF

J: TRBJ1-1
length: 12
D: .
V: TRBV7-9
size: .
DNA: TGTGCCAGCAGCTTTGAAGGCACTGAAGCTTTCTTT
CDR3: CASSFEGTEAFF

J: TRBJ2-3
length: 14
D: .
V: TRBV5-4
size: .
DNA: TGTGCCAGCAGCCAAGGCCTCCGCACAGATACGCAGTATTTT
CDR3: CASSQGLRTDTQYF

J: TRBJ1-2
length: 12
D: .
V: TRBV28
size: .
DNA: TGTGCCAGCAGTTTGGGAGTGGATGGCTACACCTTC
CDR3: CASSLGVDGYTF

J: TRBJ2-7
length: 14
D: TRBD1
V: TRBV4-1
size: .
DNA: TGCGCCAGCAGCCGACTGGGACAGCCCGTCGAGCAGTACTTC
CDR3: CASSRLGQPVEQYF

J: TRBJ2-7
length: 16
D: .
V: TRBV29-1
size: once
DNA: TGCAGCGTTGCCGGGCGATTGGCAGATGAACCCTACGAGCAGTACTTC
CDR3: CSVAGRLADEPYEQYF

J: TRBJ1-6
length: 16
D: TRBD1
V: TRBV3-1/TRBV3-2
size: .
DNA: TGTGCCAGCAGCTATCGTCAGGGGGTAGGGGGTTCACCCCTCCACTTT
CDR3: CASSYRQGVGGSPLHF

J: TRBJ1-1
length: 16
D: .
V: TRBV9
size: .
DNA: TGTGCCAGCAGCCCCCGTGCGCAGGGGATGAACACTGAAGCTTTCTTT
CDR3: CASSPRAQGMNTEAFF

J: TRBJ2-5
length: 11
D: .
V: TRBV30
size: .
DNA: TGTGCCTGGAGTCTAGCGGAGACCCAGTACTTC
CDR3: CAWSLAETQYF

J: TRBJ2-7
length: 16
D: TRBD2
V: TRBV6-6
size: .
DNA: TGTGCCAGCAGTCCCCCAGGACTAGCGGGGGGTAGCGAGCAGTACTTC
CDR3: CASSPPGLAGGSEQYF

J: TRBJ1-4
length: 15
D: TRBD1
V: TRBV19
size: .
DNA: TGTGCCAGTAGTATTCCAGCCAGGGGGGAGGAAAAACTGTTTTTT
CDR3: CASSIPARGEEKLFF

J: TRBJ1-1
length: 13
D: .
V: TRBV5-4
size: .
DNA: TGTGCCAGCAGCTTGAGCACCTCCGGGGAAGCTTTCTTT
CDR3: CASSLSTSGEAFF

J: TRBJ2-2
length: 13
D: .
V: TRBV7-8
size: .
DNA: TGTGCCAGCAGCTTACAGGGTACAGGGGAGCTGTTTTTT
CDR3: CASSLQGTGELFF

J: TRBJ2-5
length: 17
D: TRBD1
V: TRBV6-1
size: .
DNA: TGTGCCAGCAGTGAATGGAACAGGGGACCCCCACAAGAGACCCAGTACTTC
CDR3: CASSEWNRGPPQETQYF

J: TRBJ1-4
length: 13
D: .
V: TRBV6-5
size: .
DNA: TGTGCCAGCCGATCCCCTAAAAAAATAGGCCTGTTTTTT
CDR3: CASRSPKKIGLFF

J: TRBJ1-6
length: 14
D: .
V: TRBV5-5
size: .
DNA: TGTGCCAGCAGCTTCCGGGGTCTCTTTTCACCCCTCCACTTT
CDR3: CASSFRGLFSPLHF

J: TRBJ2-5
length: 14
D: .
V: TRBV28
size: .
DNA: TGTGCCAGCAGTTCAAAAACAGGGATAGAGACCCAGTACTTC
CDR3: CASSSKTGIETQYF

J: TRBJ1-4
length: 15
D: TRBD1
V: TRBV11-2
size: .
DNA: TGTGCCAGCAGCTTATATGGGACAGATAATGAAAAACTGTTTTTT
CDR3: CASSLYGTDNEKLFF

J: TRBJ1-2
length: 13
D: TRBD1
V: TRBV19
size: once
DNA: TGTGCCAGTACCTACCAGGGGGCTTATGGCTACACCTTC
CDR3: CASTYQGAYGYTF

J: TRBJ2-5
length: 18
D: .
V: TRBV18
size: .
DNA: TGTGCCAGCTCACCACCGGACGGCGACCCTGACAGCCAAGAGACCCAGTACTTC
CDR3: CASSPPDGDPDSQETQYF

J: TRBJ2-5
length: 18
D: TRBD1
V: TRBV10-3
size: .
DNA: TGTGCCATCAGTGATGGCGGAGCGGCAGGGGGCCTAAAAGAGACCCAGTACTTC
CDR3: CAISDGGAAGGLKETQYF

J: TRBJ2-7
length: 12
D: .
V: TRBV7-9
size: .
DNA: TGTGCCAGCAGCTTCATCTCCTACGAGCAGTACTTC
CDR3: CASSFISYEQYF

J: TRBJ2-2
length: 15
D: .
V: TRBV25-1
size: once
DNA: TGTGCCAGCAGTGGTTTCGGGGTAAACACCGGGGAGCTGTTTTTT
CDR3: CASSGFGVNTGELFF

J: TRBJ1-1
length: 13
D: .
V: TRBV15
size: .
DNA: TGTGCCACCAGCAGAGGGCTGAGTAACACTAACCTATTT
CDR3: CATSRGLSNTNLF

J: TRBJ2-1
length: 17
D: TRBD1
V: TRBV7-2
size: .
DNA: TGTGCCAGCAGCTTAGAGTCGGCAGGGGGATCCTACAATGAGCAGTTCTTC
CDR3: CASSLESAGGSYNEQFF

J: TRBJ2-1
length: 12
D: .
V: TRBV9
size: .
DNA: TGTGCCAGCAGCGGACTGAACAATGAGCAGTTCTTC
CDR3: CASSGLNNEQFF

J: TRBJ1-1
length: 15
D: TRBD1
V: TRBV6-5
size: .
DNA: TGTGCCAGCAGTTATGGGGACAGGCTTAACACTGAAGCTTTCTTT
CDR3: CASSYGDRLNTEAFF

J: TRBJ2-2
length: 13
D: .
V: TRBV24-1
size: .
DNA: TGTGCCACGGGGAGACTTCGGGGCGGGGAGCTGTTTTTT
CDR3: CATGRLRGGELFF

J: TRBJ2-2
length: 16
D: .
V: TRBV2
size: once
DNA: TGTGCCAGCAGTGGAGGGTATAACGCGAACACCGGGGAGCTGTTTTTT
CDR3: CASSGGYNANTGELFF

J: TRBJ1-5
length: 15
D: .
V: TRBV27
size: .
DNA: TGTGCCAGCAGTTTATTAGGGTGGAGCAATCAGCCCCAGCATTTT
CDR3: CASSLLGWSNQPQHF

J: TRBJ1-2
length: 16
D: .
V: TRBV27
size: .
DNA: TGTGCCAGCAGTTTATCCAGTTTGGGATTCAACTATGGCTACACCTTC
CDR3: CASSLSSLGFNYGYTF

J: TRBJ2-3
length: 15
D: TRBD2
V: TRBV13
size: .
DNA: TGTGCCAGCAGCCGTAGCGGGGGGGCCTTCGATACGCAGTATTTT
CDR3: CASSRSGGAFDTQYF

J: TRBJ2-3
length: 14
D: TRBD2
V: TRBV24-1
size: .
DNA: TGTGCCACCAGTGTCACGGGAGGGACAGATACGCAGTATTTT
CDR3: CATSVTGGTDTQYF

J: TRBJ2-7
length: 14
D: .
V: TRBV7-9
size: .
DNA: TGTGCCAGCAGCTTAGCAGCCTTAACTTACGAGCAGTACTTC
CDR3: CASSLAALTYEQYF

J: TRBJ2-5
length: 13
D: .
V: TRBV6-1
size: .
DNA: TGTGCCAGCAGTGAGGTCCACCAAGAGACCCAGTACTTC
CDR3: CASSEVHQETQYF

J: TRBJ1-1
length: 12
D: .
V: TRBV6-5
size: once
DNA: TGTGCCAGCAAGGGGGGGGGACCTGAAGCTTTCTTT
CDR3: CASKGGGPEAFF

J: TRBJ2-7
length: 14
D: TRBD2
V: TRBV13
size: .
DNA: TGTGCCAGCAGCGGGTCGGGAGGGCCTTACGAGCAGTACTTC
CDR3: CASSGSGGPYEQYF